This T cell receptor (beta chain) was obtained from a study of T-cell reconstitution after alpha-beta-depleted transplantation in children. Unique molecular identifiers were built into the TCRbeta library. TCRdb re-analysed the PCR reads in MiXCR, keeping a single row per CDR3 protein. The top ten clones hold roughly an eighth of a sample with 540,000 or so distinct CDR3 sequences, 23% of them seen once. Ten or more counts support this clonotype. Its antigen is not identified. Broader study findings: When one year had passed after transplant, most T-cell counts and diversity came from newly produced T cells. Two months or so post-transplant, alpha-beta T cells reportedly derived from several hundred expanded graft clones. Surviving recipient T cells and thymic progenitors produced the high day-60 TCRbeta diversity seen in some patients.

The sequence came from a boy under three years old who had a stem cell transplant for acute myeloid leukemia, so the T cells may come from the graft donor. The material was PBMCs, mostly from graft donor cells, obtained 360 days after TCRalphabeta/CD19-depleted stem cell transplant.

CDR3 in amino acids: CASSLGQVPLGYEQFF. In nucleotides, the CDR3 is TGTGCCAGCAGCCTTGGACAGGTTCCCTTGGGATATGAGCAGTTCTTC. The chain combines TRBV6-2 or TRBV6-3 with TRBJ2-1, with 7 bases lining up with TRBD1. Germline lookup yields CDR1 MNHEY and CDR2 SVGEGT. This CDR3 is built from 16 residues. Trimming at V came to 6 bases and at J to 8 bases, leaving 16 bases not matched to a gene.